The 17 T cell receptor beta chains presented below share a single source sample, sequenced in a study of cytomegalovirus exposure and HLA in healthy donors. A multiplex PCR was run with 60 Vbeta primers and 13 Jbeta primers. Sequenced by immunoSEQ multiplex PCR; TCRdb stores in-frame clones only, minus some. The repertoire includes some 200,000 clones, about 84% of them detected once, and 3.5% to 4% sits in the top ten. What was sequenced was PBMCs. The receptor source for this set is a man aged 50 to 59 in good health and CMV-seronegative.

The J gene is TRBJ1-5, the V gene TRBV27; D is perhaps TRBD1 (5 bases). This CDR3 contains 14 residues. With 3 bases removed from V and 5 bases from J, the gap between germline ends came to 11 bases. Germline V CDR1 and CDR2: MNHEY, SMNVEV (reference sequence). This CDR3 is CASSLGKGDQPQHF. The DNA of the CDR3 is TGTGCCAGCAGTTTGGGAAAAGGGGATCAGCCCCAGCATTTT.

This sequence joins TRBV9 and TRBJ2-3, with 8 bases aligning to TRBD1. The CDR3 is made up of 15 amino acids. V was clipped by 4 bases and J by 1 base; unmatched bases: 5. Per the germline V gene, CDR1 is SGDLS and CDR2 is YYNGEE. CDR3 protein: CASSTGTGGTDTQYF. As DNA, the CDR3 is TGTGCCAGCAGCACAGGGACAGGAGGCACAGATACGCAGTATTTT. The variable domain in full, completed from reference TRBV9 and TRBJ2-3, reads DSGVTQTPKHLITATGQRVTLRCSPRSGDLSVYWYQQSLDQGLQFLIQYYNGEERAKGNILERFSAQQFPDLHSELNLSSLELGDSALYFCASSTGTGGTDTQYFGPGTRLTVL.

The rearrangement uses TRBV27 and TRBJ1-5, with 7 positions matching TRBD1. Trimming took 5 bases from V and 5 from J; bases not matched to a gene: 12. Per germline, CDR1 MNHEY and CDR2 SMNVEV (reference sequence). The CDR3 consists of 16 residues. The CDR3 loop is CASSHTRGLQDQPQHF. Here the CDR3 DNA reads TGTGCCAGCAGTCACACCAGGGGGTTACAGGATCAGCCCCAGCATTTT.

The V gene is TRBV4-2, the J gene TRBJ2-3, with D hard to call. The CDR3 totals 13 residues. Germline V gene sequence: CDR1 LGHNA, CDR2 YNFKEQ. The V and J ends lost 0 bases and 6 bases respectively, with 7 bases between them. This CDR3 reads CASSQETRDTQYF. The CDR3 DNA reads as TGTGCCAGCAGCCAAGAAACCCGGGATACGCAGTATTTT.

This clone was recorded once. Here the CDR3 DNA reads TGTGCCAGCAGTTACCTCGGGACACCCCACACTGAAGCTTTCTTT. Translated, it gives CASSYLGTPHTEAFF. This sequence joins TRBV6-5 and TRBJ1-1; D possibly corresponds to TRBD1 (6 bases). Germline-derived CDR1 and CDR2 are MNHEY and SVGAGI. V dropped 2 bases and J dropped 3 bases, with 13 bases sitting between them. This CDR3 has 15 residues.

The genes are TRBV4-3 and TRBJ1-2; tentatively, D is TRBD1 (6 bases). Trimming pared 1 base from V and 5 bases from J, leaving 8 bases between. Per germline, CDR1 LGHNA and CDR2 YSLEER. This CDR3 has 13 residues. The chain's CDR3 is CASSQGTEYGYTF. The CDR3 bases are TGCGCCAGCAGCCAAGGGACAGAATATGGCTACACCTTC.

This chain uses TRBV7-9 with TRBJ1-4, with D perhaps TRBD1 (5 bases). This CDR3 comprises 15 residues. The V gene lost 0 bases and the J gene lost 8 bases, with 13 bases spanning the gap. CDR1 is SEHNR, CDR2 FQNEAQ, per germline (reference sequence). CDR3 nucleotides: TGTGCCAGCAGCTTAGCGTCAGGGTCCGTAGAAAAACTGTTTTTT. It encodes CASSLASGSVEKLFF.

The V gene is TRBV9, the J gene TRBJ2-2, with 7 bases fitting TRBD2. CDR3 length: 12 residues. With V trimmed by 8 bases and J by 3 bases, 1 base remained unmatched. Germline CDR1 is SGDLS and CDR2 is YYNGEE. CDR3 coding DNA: TGTGCCAGAGGGAGGGACACCGGGGAGCTGTTTTTT. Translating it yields CARGRDTGELFF.

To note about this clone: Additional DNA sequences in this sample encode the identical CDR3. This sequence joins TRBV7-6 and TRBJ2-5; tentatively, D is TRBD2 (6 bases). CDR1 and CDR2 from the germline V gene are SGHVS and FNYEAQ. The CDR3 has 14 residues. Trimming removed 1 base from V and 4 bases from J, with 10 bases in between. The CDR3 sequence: CASSLEAGIETQYF. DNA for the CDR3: TGTGCCAGCAGCTTAGAGGCGGGGATAGAGACCCAGTACTTC. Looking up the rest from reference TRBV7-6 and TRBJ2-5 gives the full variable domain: GAGVSQSPRYKVTKRGQDVALRCDPISGHVSLYWYRQALGQGPEFLTYFNYEAQQDKSGLPNDRFSAERPEGSISTLTIQRTEQRDSAMYRCASSLEAGIETQYFGPGTRLLVL.

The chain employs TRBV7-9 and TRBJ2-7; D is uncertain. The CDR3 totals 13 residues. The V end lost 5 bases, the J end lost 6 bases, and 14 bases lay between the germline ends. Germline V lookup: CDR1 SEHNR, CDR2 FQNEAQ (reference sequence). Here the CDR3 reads CASSPRYSLEQYF. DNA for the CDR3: TGTGCCAGCAGCCCTCGTTATAGCCTCGAGCAGTACTTC. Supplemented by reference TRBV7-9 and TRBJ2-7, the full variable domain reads DTGVSQNPRHKITKRGQNVTFRCDPISEHNRLYWYRQTLGQGPEFLTYFQNEAQLEKSRLLSDRFSAERPKGSFSTLEIQRTEQGDSAMYLCASSPRYSLEQYFGPGTRLTVT.

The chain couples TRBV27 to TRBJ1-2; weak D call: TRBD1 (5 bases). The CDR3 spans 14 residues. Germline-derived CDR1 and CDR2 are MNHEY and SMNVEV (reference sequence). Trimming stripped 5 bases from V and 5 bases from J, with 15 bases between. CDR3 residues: CASSPLGGSYGYTF. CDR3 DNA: TGTGCCAGCAGTCCCCTCGGGGGATCTTATGGCTACACCTTC.

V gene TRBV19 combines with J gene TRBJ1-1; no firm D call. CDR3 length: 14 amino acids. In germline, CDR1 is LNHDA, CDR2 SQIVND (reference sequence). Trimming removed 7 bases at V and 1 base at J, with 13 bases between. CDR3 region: CASTKVESNTEAFF. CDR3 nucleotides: TGTGCCAGTACGAAGGTGGAGTCGAACACTGAAGCTTTCTTT.

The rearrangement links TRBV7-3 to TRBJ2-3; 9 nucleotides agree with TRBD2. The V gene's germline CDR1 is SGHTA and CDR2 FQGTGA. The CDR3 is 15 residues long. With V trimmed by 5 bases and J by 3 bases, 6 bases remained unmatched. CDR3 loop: CASSLWRGGTDTQYF. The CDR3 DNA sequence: TGTGCCAGCAGCCTCTGGCGGGGGGGGACAGATACGCAGTATTTT.

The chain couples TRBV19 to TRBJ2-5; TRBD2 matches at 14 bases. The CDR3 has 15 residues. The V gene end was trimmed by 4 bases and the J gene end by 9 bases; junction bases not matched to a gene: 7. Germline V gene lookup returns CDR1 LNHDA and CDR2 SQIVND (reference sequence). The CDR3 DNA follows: TGTGCCAGTAGTACAGAGGGACTAGCGGGGGAGGCCCAGTACTTC. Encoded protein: CASSTEGLAGEAQYF. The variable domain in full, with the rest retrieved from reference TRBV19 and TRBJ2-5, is DGGITQSPKYLFRKEGQNVTLSCEQNLNHDAMYWYRQDPGQGLRLIYYSQIVNDFQKGDIAEGYSVSREKKESFPLTVTSAQKNPTAFYLCASSTEGLAGEAQYFGPGTRLLVL.

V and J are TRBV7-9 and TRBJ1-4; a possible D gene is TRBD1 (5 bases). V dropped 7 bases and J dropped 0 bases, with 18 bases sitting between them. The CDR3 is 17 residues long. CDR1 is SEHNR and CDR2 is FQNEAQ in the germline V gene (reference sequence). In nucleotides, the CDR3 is TGTGCCAGCAACGTCAGAGCGGGGGATGCAACTAATGAAAAACTGTTTTTT. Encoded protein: CASNVRAGDATNEKLFF.

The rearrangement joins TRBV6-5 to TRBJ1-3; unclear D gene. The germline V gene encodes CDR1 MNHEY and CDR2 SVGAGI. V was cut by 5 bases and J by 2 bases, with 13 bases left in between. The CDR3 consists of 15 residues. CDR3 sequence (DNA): TGTGCCAGCAGTCCCATCGATCTAGCTGGAAACACCATATATTTT. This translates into CASSPIDLAGNTIYF.

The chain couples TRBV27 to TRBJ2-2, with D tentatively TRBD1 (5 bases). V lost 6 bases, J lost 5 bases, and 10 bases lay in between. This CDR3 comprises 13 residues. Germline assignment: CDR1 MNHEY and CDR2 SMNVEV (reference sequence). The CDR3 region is CASRQAGTGELFF. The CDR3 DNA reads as TGTGCCAGCAGACAGGCAGGAACCGGGGAGCTGTTTTTT.